The present entry profiles one T cell receptor beta chain with its context. Its antigen is not known. Sequencing of TCR beta was performed on blood CD8+ T cells and on blood CD4+ T cells. The multiple sclerosis control group consisted of treatment-naive patients whose relapsing-remitting disease, which was either stable or active, fulfilled revised McDonald criteria. Between the trimmed V and J ends, which lost 0 bases and 6 bases, there was a span of 7 bases. Germline V CDR1 and CDR2: LGHNA, YSLEER. The CDR3 has 13 residues. This entry comes from a study of CD8 T cells in Susac syndrome. Study-wide findings and caveats: The study recognized that its TCR sequencing and HLA analysis covered a relatively small number of individuals.

It was with random hexamers that roughly 0.5 to 1 ug RNA was reverse transcribed. Amplification of TCR beta CDR3 was carried out by immunoSEQ multiplex PCR, which covered 54 Vbeta and 13 Jbeta segments. TCRdb independently ran MiXCR on the immunoSEQ multiplex PCR reads; one entry per CDR3 protein. The sample lists around 160,000 distinct CDR3 sequences, approximately 93% occurring once. The clonotype was recovered from a human donor with multiple sclerosis. Source material: CD4+ T cells from PBMCs. J is TRBJ2-3 and V is TRBV4-3; either TRBD1 or TRBD2 may fit D (6 bases each). In DNA form, the CDR3 reads TGCGCCAGCAGCCAAGAAGGGGGGGATACGCAGTATTTT. Encoded protein: CASSQEGGDTQYF.